This passage covers 5 T cell receptor beta chains from one sample sequenced in a study of CD8 T cells in ankylosing spondylitis. These TCRs are of unknown antigen specificity. Overall study results and limits: What appeared characteristic of ankylosing spondylitis blood was a TCR beta motif of eight highly homologous variants.

Each CDR3 protein gets one entry after TCRdb re-called the 5' RACE reads with MiXCR. The sample yields about 440,000 distinct CDR3 sequences, under 20% seen once. Sequencing used blood, either unsorted or a sorted T cell fraction (not recorded which). These receptors were taken from a male donor with ankylosing spondylitis.

This clonotype showed up many times. This chain joins TRBV12-3 or TRBV12-4 and TRBJ1-2; 7 bases fit TRBD1. V lost 6 bases to trimming and J lost 1 base; unmatched junction nucleotides: 8. The CDR3 covers 15 residues. The CDR3 here is CASSRDRLFNYGYTF. The CDR3 DNA follows: TGTGCCAGCAGCCGGGACAGATTATTTAACTATGGCTACACCTTC.

This rearrangement joins TRBV9 to TRBJ2-7; D is possibly TRBD2 (5 bases). CDR3 length equals 15 residues. Germline V gives CDR1 SGDLS, CDR2 YYNGEE. V was cut by 2 bases and J by 3 bases, with 15 bases left in between. The DNA for the CDR3 is TGTGCCAGCAGCGTCGGTGAGGGCCCTTTCTACGAGCAGTACTTC. Protein sequence: CASSVGEGPFYEQYF.

This clonotype was seen a handful of times. J is TRBJ2-2 and V is TRBV12-3 or TRBV12-4; 13 bases are shared with TRBD2. Unmatched junction bases numbered 10, after V lost 5 bases and J lost 4 bases. This CDR3 has 18 residues. CDR3 sequence reads: CASSPTMGLAGPTGELFF. The CDR3 nucleotides read TGTGCCAGCAGTCCAACGATGGGACTAGCGGGGCCCACCGGGGAGCTGTTTTTT.

V usage is TRBV5-1 and J usage is TRBJ1-1, with 9 bases aligning to TRBD1. The CDR3 extends over 18 amino acids. Per the germline V gene, CDR1 is SGHRS and CDR2 is YFSETQ. After removal of 4 bases from V and 2 bases from J, the junction contained 15 bases not matched to a gene. This CDR3 reads CASSPGLIATGGNTEAFF. CDR3 bases: TGCGCCAGCAGCCCCGGCCTCATTGCGACAGGGGGAAACACTGAAGCTTTCTTT.

The chain has TRBV12-3 or TRBV12-4 and TRBJ1-1; D may be TRBD1 (5 bases). The CDR3 runs to 15 residues. Trimming removed 1 base at V and 10 bases at J, with 19 bases between. The CDR3 region has the DNA TGTGCCAGCAGTTTAGAATGGGGGGGACTTGAAGGAGCTTTCTTT. The encoded protein is CASSLEWGGLEGAFF.